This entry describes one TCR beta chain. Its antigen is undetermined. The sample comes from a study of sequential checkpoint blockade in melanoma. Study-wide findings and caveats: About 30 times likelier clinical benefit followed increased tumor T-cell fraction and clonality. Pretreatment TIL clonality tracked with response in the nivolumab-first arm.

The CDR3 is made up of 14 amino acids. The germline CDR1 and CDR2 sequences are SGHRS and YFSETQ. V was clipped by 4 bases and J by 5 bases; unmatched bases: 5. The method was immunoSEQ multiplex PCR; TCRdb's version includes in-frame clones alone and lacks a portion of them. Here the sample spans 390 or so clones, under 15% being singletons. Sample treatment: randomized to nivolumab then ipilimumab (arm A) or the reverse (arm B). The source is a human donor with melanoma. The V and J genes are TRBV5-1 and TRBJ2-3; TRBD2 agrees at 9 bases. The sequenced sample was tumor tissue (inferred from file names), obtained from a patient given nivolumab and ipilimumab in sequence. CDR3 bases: TGCGCCAGCAGCCCCCGAGCGGGGGGAGATACGCAGTATTTT. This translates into CASSPRAGGDTQYF.